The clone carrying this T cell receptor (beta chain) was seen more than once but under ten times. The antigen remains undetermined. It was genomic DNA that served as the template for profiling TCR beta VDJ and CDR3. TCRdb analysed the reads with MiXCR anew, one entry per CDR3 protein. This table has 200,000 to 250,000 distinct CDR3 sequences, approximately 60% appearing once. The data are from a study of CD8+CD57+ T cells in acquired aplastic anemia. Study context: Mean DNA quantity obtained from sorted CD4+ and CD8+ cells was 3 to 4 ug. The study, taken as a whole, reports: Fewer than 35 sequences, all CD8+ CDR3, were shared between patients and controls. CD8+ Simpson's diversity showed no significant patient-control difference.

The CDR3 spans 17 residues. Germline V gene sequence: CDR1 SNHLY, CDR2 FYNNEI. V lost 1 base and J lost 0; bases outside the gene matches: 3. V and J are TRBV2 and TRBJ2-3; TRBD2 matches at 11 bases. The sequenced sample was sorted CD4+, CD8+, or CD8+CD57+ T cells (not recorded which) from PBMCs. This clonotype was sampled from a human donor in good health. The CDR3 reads CASSEGLAGGSTDTQYF. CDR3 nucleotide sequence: TGTGCCAGCAGTGAAGGGCTAGCGGGGGGCAGCACAGATACGCAGTATTTT.